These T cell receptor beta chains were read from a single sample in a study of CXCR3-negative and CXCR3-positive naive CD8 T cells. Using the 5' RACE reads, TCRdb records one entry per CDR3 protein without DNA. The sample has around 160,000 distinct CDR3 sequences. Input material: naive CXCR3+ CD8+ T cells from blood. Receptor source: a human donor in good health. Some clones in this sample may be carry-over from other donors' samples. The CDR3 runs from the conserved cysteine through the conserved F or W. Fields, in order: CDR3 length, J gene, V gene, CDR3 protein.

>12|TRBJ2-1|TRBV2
CARRTGGSEQFF
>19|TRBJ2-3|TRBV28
CASSFAQVRERGPTDTQYF
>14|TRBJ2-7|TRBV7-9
CASSSDRDYGEQYF
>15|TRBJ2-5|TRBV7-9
CASSLTTSGVETQYF
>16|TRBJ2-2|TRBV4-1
CASSQVGGMNTGELFF
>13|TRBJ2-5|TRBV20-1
CSAAGTSEETQYF
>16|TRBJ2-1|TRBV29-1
CSVRKRDPKAYNEQFF
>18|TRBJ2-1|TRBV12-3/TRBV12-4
CASSNTYLAGGPGNEQFF
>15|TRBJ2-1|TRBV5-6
CASSLAAGGGIEQFF
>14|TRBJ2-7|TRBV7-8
CASSPPGLVYEQYF
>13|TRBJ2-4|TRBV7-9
CASSPLQGNIQYF
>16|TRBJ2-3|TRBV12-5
CASGLYVGGPTDTQYF
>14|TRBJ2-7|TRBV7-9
CASSLDGFSYEQYF
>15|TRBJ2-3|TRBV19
CASSLTSGSIDTQYF
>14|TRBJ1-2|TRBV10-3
CAISAGGATVGYTF
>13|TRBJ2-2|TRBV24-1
CATSDKGTGELFF
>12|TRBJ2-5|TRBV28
CASSFPQETQYF
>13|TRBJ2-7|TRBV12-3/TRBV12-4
CASSLGGSHEQYF
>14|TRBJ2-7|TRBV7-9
CASSLPGSPYEQYF
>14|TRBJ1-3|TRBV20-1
CSPGTSRSGNTIYF
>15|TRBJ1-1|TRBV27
CASSLWGGERGNAFF
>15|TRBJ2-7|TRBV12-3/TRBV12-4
CASSLAGVLVDEQYF
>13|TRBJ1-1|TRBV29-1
CSVLDMMNTEAFF
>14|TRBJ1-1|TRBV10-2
CASSESAGQSGWIF
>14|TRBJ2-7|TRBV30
CAWSVGLVGDEQYF
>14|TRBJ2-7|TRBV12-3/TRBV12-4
CASSLPSTPYEQYF
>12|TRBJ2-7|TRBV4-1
CASSQDLYEQYF
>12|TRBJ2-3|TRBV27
CASGTATDTQYF
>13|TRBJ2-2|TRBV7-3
CASSLTSTGELFF